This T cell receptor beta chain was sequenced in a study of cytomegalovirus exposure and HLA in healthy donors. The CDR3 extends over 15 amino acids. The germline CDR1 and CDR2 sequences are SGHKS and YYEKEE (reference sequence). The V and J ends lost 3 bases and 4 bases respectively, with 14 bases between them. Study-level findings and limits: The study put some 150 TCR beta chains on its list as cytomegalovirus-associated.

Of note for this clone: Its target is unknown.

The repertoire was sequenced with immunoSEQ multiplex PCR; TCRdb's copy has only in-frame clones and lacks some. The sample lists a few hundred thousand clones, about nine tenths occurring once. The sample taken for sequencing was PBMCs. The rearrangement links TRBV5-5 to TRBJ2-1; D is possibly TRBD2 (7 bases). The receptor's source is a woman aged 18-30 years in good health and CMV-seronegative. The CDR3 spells CASSSGGRAYNEQFF. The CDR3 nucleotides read TGTGCCAGCAGCTCCGGGGGGCGGGCATACAATGAGCAGTTCTTC.